One sample yielded the 10 T cell receptor beta chains listed below, sequenced in a study of cytomegalovirus exposure and HLA in healthy donors. The PCR ran on 60 Vbeta and 13 Jbeta primers. TCRdb's table, derived via immunoSEQ multiplex PCR, lists solely in-frame clones and lacks some. This sample carries about 250,000 clones, around 66% of them seen once, and the ten largest clones take under 3%. Sequencing was carried out using PBMCs. Receptors originate from a female donor in good health and CMV-seronegative.

This rearrangement joins TRBV5-1 to TRBJ2-1; a weak D match, TRBD2 (6 bases). CDR1 is SGHRS and CDR2 is YFSETQ in the germline V gene. Trimming removed 7 bases at V and 4 bases at J, with 9 bases between. The CDR3 is 12 amino acids. The DNA of the CDR3 is TGCGCCAGCGGCCGGGAGTACAATGAGCAGTTCTTC. Protein sequence: CASGREYNEQFF.

The chain is built from TRBV5-1 and TRBJ1-1; 9 nucleotides match TRBD1. With V trimmed by 4 bases and J by 4 bases, 14 bases remained unmatched. The CDR3 consists of 17 residues. Germline V CDR1 and CDR2: SGHRS, YFSETQ. The CDR3 reads CASSPAAGTGRGTEAFF. Here the CDR3 DNA reads TGCGCCAGCAGCCCAGCTGCTGGGACAGGGAGGGGCACTGAAGCTTTCTTT.

The chain has TRBV28 and TRBJ1-4; perhaps TRBD1 as D (5 bases). Germline CDR1 reads MDHEN; CDR2 reads SYDVKM. This CDR3 has 12 amino acids. The V end was cut by 6 bases, the J end by 6 bases, with 8 bases between. The CDR3 region is CASSKTDEKLFF. In DNA, the CDR3 is TGTGCCAGCAGCAAGACAGATGAAAAACTGTTTTTT.

The CDR3 protein is CASSPSLSRNTQYF. Written as DNA, the CDR3 is TGTGCCAGCAGCCCGTCCCTATCGCGGAATACGCAGTATTTT. V and J are TRBV7-2 and TRBJ2-3; D is ambiguous. Germline V lookup: CDR1 SGHTA, CDR2 FQGNSA. The CDR3 is 14 amino acids. The V end was cut by 5 bases, the J end by 7 bases, with 16 bases between.

Comments on this clone: Other DNA sequences from this sample encode an identical CDR3 as well. The chain has TRBV9 and TRBJ1-5, with D maybe TRBD1 (5 bases). V was clipped by 0 bases and J by 2 bases, with 6 bases between them. The CDR3 length is 14 residues. CDR1 is SGDLS and CDR2 is YYNGEE in the germline V gene. CDR3 region: CASSVGGGNQPQHF. In DNA, the CDR3 is TGTGCCAGCAGCGTAGGGGGCGGCAATCAGCCCCAGCATTTT.

V is TRBV29-1 and J is TRBJ2-3; 14 bases line up with TRBD2. Germline CDR1 SQVTM, CDR2 ANQGSEA. This CDR3 contains 14 residues. J gave up 5 bases and V 6 bases, and 4 bases lay outside the gene matches. Here the CDR3 reads CSVGLAGAGDTQYF. The CDR3 nucleotides read TGCAGCGTGGGACTAGCGGGAGCCGGAGATACGCAGTATTTT.

The table lists this clone with a count of one. The V call is TRBV27, the J call TRBJ1-2, with D unclear. This CDR3 has 15 amino acids. The germline V and J ends were trimmed by 3 bases and 6 bases, with 17 bases remaining between them. Germline loops: CDR1 MNHEY, CDR2 SMNVEV (reference sequence). DNA for the CDR3: TGTGCCAGCAGTTTGACCTCGACACCCCGGAATGGCTACACCTTC. Translating gives CASSLTSTPRNGYTF.

In its sample, this clone was seen a few times. The CDR3 DNA is TGTGCCAGCAGCTTATACCGTTTTAGCGGGGGCGATGAGCAGTTCTTC. Amino acid sequence: CASSLYRFSGGDEQFF. The chain joins TRBV7-8 to TRBJ2-1; 9 nucleotides line up with TRBD2. In germline, CDR1 is SGHVS, CDR2 FQNEAQ. Germline trimming cut 2 bases from V and 8 bases from J; bases unmatched to any gene: 10. The CDR3 is made up of 16 amino acids.

The chain links TRBV11-3 to TRBJ1-1, with TRBD1 identical over 10 bases. The CDR3 runs 16 residues. Germline values: CDR1 SGHNT, CDR2 YENEEA. Trimming removed 5 bases from V and 5 bases from J; junction bases left unmatched: 11. The CDR3 nucleotides are TGTGCCAGCAGCCCCGACGCCGGGACAGGGGCAACTGAAGCTTTCTTT. Translating gives CASSPDAGTGATEAFF.

The chain uses TRBV5-1 and TRBJ1-5; D gene ambiguous. With 2 bases removed from V and 2 bases from J, the gap between germline ends came to 8 bases. Germline lookup yields CDR1 SGHRS and CDR2 YFSETQ. The CDR3 runs 14 residues. CDR3 sequence (DNA): TGCGCCAGCAGCTTACTCGGGGGCAATCAGCCCCAGCATTTT. It specifies CASSLLGGNQPQHF.